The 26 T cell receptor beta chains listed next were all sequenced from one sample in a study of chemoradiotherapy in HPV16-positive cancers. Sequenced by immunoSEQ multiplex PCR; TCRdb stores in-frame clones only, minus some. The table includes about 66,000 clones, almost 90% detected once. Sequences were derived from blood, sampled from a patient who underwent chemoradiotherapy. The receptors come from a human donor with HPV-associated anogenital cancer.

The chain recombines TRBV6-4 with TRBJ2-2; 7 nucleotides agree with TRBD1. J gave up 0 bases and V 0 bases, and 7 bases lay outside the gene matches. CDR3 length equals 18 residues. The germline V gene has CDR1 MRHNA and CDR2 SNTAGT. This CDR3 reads CASSDSKGQGANTGELFF. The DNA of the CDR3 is TGTGCCAGCAGTGACTCGAAGGGGCAGGGGGCGAACACCGGGGAGCTGTTTTTT.

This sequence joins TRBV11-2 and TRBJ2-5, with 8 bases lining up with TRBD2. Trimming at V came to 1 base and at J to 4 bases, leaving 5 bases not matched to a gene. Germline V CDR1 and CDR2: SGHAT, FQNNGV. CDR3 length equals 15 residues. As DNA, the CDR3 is TGTGCCAGCAGCTTAGCACTAGCGGTGGCAGAGACCCAGTACTTC. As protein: CASSLALAVAETQYF.

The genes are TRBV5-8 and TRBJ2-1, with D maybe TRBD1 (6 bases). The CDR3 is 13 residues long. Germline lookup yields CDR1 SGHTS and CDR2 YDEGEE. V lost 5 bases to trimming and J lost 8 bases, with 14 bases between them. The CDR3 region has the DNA TGTGCCAGCAGTCCTACAGGGTTCTATGAGCAGTTCTTC. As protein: CASSPTGFYEQFF.

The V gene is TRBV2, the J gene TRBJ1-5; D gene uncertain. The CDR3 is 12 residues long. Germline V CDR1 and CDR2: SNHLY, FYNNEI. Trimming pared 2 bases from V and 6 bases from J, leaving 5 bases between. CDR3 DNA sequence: TGTGCCAGCAGTGAATCGGGTCAGCCCCAGCATTTT. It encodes CASSESGQPQHF.

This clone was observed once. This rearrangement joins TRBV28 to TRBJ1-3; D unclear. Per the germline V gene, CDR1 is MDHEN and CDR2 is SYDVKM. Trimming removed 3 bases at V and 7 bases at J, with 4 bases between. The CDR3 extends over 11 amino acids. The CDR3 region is CASSFQNTIYF. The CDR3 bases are TGTGCCAGCAGTTTTCAGAACACCATATATTTT. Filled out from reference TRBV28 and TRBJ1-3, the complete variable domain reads DVKVTQSSRYLVKRTGEKVFLECVQDMDHENMFWYRQDPGLGLRLIYFSYDVKMKEKGDIPEGYSVSREKKERFSLILESASTNQTSMYLCASSFQNTIYFGEGSWLTVV.

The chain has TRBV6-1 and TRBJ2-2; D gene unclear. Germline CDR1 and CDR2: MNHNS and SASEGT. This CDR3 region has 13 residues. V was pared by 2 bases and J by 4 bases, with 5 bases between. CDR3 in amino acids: CASSEIPTGELFF. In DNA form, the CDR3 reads TGTGCCAGCAGTGAAATCCCCACCGGGGAGCTGTTTTTT.

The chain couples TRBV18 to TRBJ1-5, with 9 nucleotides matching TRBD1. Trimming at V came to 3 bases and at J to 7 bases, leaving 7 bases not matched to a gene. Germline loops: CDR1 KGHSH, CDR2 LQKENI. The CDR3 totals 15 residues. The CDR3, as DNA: TGTGCCAGCTCACCCGAACAGGGGGCGCGACAGCCCCAGCATTTT. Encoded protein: CASSPEQGARQPQHF.

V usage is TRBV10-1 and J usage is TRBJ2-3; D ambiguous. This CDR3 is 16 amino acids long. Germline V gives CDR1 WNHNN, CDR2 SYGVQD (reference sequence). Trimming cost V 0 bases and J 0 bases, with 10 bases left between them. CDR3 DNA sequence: TGCGCCAGCAGTGAGTCGGGCCTCTCTAGCACAGATACGCAGTATTTT. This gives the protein CASSESGLSSTDTQYF.

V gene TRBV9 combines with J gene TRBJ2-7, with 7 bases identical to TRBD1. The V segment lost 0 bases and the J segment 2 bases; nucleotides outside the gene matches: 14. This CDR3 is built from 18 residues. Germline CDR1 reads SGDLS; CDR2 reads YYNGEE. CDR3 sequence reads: CASSVAPTGTAGAYEQYF. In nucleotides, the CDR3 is TGTGCCAGCAGCGTAGCTCCGACCGGGACAGCTGGGGCCTACGAGCAGTACTTC.

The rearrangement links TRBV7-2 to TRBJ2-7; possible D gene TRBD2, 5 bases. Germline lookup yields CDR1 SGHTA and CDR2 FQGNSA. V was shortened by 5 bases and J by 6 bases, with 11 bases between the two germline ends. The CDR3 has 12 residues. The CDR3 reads CASSRGSGEQYF. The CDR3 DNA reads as TGTGCCAGCAGCCGGGGTTCGGGCGAGCAGTACTTC.

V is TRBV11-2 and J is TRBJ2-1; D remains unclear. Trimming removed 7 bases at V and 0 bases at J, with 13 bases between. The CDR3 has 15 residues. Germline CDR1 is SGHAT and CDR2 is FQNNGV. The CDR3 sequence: CASMPPWTSYNEQFF. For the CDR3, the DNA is TGTGCCAGCATGCCACCCTGGACCTCCTACAATGAGCAGTTCTTC. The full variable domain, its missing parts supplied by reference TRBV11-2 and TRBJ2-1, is EAGVAQSPRYKIIEKRQSVAFWCNPISGHATLYWYQQILGQGPKLLIQFQNNGVVDDSQLPKDRFSAERLKGVDSTLKIQPAKLEDSAVYLCASMPPWTSYNEQFFGPGTRLTVL.

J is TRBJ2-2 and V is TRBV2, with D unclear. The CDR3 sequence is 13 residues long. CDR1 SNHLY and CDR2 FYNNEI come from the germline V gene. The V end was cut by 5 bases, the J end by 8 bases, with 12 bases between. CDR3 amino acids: CASSSNLAGELFF. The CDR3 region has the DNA TGTGCCAGCAGTAGTAATCTCGCGGGGGAGCTGTTTTTT.

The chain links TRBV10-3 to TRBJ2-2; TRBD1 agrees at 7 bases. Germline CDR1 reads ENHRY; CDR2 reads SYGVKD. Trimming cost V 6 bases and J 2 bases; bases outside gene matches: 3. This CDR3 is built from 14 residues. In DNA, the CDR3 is TGTGCCATCAGGACAGGGTTAAACACCGGGGAGCTGTTTTTT. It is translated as CAIRTGLNTGELFF.

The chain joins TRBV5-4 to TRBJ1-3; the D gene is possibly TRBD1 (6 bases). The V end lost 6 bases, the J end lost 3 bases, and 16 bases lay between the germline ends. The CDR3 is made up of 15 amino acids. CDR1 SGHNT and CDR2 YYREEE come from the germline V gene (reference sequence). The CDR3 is CASTTEGGFGNTIYF. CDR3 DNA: TGTGCCAGCACCACCGAGGGGGGATTTGGAAACACCATATATTTT.

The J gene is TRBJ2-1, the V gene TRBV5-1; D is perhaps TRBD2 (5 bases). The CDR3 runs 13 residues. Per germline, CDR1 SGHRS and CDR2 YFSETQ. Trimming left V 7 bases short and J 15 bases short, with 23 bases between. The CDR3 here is CASSFEGAGLRFF. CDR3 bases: TGCGCCAGCTCCTTTGAGGGTGCAGGACTCAGGTTCTTC.

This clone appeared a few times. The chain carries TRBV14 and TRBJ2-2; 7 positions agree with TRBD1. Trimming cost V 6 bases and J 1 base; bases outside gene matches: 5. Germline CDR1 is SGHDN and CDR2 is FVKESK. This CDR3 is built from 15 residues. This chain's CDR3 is CASSLRQGNTGELFF. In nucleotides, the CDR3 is TGTGCCAGCAGTCTGAGACAGGGGAACACCGGGGAGCTGTTTTTT.

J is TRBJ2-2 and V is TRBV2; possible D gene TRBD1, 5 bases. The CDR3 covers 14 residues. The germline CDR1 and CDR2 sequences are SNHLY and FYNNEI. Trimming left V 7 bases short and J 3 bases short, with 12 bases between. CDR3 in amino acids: CASTSTGYTGELFF. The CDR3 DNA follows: TGTGCCAGCACGAGTACAGGATACACCGGGGAGCTGTTTTTT.

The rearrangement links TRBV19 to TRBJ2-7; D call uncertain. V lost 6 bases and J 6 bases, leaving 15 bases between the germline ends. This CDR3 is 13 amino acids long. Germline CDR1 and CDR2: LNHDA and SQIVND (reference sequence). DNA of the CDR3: TGTGCCAGTAGGTTTCAGGATTCGGCCGAGCAGTACTTC. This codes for CASRFQDSAEQYF.

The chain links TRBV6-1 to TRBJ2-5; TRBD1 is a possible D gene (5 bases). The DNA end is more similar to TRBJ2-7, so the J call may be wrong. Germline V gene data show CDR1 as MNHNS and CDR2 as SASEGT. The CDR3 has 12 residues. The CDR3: CASRQGVIEQYF. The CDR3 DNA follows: TGTGCCAGCAGGCAAGGGGTGATCGAGCAGTACTTC.

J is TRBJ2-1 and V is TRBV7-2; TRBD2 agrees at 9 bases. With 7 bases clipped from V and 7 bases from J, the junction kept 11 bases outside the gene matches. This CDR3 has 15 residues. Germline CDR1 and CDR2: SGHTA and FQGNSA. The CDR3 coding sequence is TGTGCCAGCACCTTCCGGACTAGCGCCCTAAATGAGCAGTTCTTC. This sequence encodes CASTFRTSALNEQFF.

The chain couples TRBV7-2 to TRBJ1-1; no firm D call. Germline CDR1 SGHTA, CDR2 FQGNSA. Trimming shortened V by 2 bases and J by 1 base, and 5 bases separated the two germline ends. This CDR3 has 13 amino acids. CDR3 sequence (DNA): TGTGCCAGCAGCTTATATCCGAACACTGAAGCTTTCTTT. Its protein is CASSLYPNTEAFF.

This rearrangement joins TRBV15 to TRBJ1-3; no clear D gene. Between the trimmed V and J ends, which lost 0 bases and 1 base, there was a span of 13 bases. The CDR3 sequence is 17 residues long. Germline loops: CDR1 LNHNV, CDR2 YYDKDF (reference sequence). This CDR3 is CATSREVGLQSGNTIYF. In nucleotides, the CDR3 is TGTGCCACCAGCAGAGAGGTCGGATTACAGTCTGGAAACACCATATATTTT. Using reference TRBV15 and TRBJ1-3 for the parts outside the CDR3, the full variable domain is DAMVIQNPRYQVTQFGKPVTLSCSQTLNHNVMYWYQQKSSQAPKLLFHYYDKDFNNEADTPDNFQSRRPNTSFCFLDIRSPGLGDTAMYLCATSREVGLQSGNTIYFGEGSWLTVV.

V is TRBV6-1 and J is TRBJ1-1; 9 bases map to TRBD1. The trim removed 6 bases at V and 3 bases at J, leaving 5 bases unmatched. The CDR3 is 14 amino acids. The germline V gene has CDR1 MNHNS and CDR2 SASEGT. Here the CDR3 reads CASSGRTGDTEAFF. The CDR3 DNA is TGTGCCAGCAGCGGTAGGACAGGGGACACTGAAGCTTTCTTT.

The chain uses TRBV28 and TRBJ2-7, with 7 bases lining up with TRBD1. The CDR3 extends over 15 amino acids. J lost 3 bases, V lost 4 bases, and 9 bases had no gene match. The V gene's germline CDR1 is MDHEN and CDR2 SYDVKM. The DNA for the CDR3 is TGTGCCAGCAGTTGGCCCCGGGACAGCAACTACGAGCAGTACTTC. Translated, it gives CASSWPRDSNYEQYF.

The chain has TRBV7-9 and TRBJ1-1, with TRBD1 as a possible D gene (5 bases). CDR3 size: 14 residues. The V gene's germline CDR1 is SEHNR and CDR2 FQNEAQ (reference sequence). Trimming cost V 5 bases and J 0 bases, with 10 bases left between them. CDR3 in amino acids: CASSPQGVNTEAFF. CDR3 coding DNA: TGTGCCAGCAGCCCCCAGGGAGTGAACACTGAAGCTTTCTTT.

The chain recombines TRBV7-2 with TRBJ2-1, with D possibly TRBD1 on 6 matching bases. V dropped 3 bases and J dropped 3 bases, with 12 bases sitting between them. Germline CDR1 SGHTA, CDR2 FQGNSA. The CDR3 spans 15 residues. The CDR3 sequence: CASSFGQGSYNEQFF. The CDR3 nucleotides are TGTGCCAGCAGCTTTGGTCAGGGGAGCTACAATGAGCAGTTCTTC.